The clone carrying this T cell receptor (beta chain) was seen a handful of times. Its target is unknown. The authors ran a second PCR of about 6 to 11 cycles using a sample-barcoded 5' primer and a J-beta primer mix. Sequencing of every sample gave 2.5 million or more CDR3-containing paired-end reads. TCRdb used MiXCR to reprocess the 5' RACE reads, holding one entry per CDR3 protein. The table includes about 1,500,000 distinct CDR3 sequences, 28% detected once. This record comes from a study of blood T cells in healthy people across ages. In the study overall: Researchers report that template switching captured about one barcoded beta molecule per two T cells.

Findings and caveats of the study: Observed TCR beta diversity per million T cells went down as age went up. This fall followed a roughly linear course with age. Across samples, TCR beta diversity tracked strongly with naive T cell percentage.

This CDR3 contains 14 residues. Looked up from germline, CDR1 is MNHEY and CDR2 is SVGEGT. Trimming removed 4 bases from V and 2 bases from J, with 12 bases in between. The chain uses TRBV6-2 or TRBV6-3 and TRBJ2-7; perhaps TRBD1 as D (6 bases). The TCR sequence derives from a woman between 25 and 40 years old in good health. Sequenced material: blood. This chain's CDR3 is CASSSMTGPYEQYF. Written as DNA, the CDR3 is TGTGCCAGCAGTTCCATGACAGGACCCTACGAGCAGTACTTC.